In this sample, the clone carrying this TCR beta chain turned up a few times. What it binds is unknown. The sample originates from a study of cytomegalovirus exposure and HLA in healthy donors. Study details: Unique TCR beta sequences numbering around 110 million came from 150 million to 200 million T cells in an earlier analysis.

CDR1 is SGDLS, CDR2 YYNGEE, per germline. This CDR3 has 15 amino acids. V dropped 0 bases and J dropped 5; count of bases not matched to a gene: 8. Findings and limits, study-wide: Accurate prediction of HLA-A and HLA-B alleles (for most subjects) was reportedly achieved from TCR beta sequences.

The donors, nominally healthy at sampling, likely had unrecorded immune exposures. The primer mix had 60 Vbeta and 13 Jbeta primers. Data came from immunoSEQ multiplex PCR; TCRdb stores just in-frame clones and leaves some out. Of tens of thousands of clones listed, less than 80% are singletons. This rearrangement joins TRBV9 to TRBJ2-7; 7 bases line up with TRBD1. The sequence came from a woman in her fifties or sixties in good health and CMV-seropositive. The sequencing sample was made of PBMCs. CDR3 sequence (DNA): TGTGCCAGCAGCGTAGAACTAGGGGGCCTCGACGAGCAGTACTTC. Translation: CASSVELGGLDEQYF.